This entry lists 18 T cell receptor beta chains sequenced from one sample in a study of metastatic and nonmetastatic thyroid tumors. TCRdb ran MiXCR on the PCR reads. This table has 5,000 or so clones, approximately 18% appearing once. There were no patients who had received any treatment before thyroid surgery. Sequences were obtained from adjacent normal tissue. The receptors were sampled from a female donor with papillary thyroid cancer or a benign thyroid nodule (not recorded which). Some clones in this sample may be carry-over from other donors' samples.

As concerns this clone: A read error may account for a junction end that differs from germline. The V gene is TRBV11-2, the J gene TRBJ2-3; TRBD2 agrees at 12 bases. Germline CDR1 is SGHAT and CDR2 is FQNNGV. The length of the CDR3 is 18 residues. Here the CDR3 reads CVSSLEASGGGVEDTQYF. CDR3 in DNA: TGTGTCAGCAGCTTAGAAGCTAGCGGGGGGGGAGTAGAAGATACGCAGTATTTT.

V usage is TRBV7-9 and J usage is TRBJ1-1; D gene unclear. This CDR3 has 14 amino acids. Germline V gives CDR1 SEHNR, CDR2 FQNEAQ (reference sequence). Deletions cut 5 bases from V and 3 bases from J, with 13 bases between. In DNA, the CDR3 is TGTGCCAGCAGCGCAAAGGGAGTTGACACTGAAGCTTTCTTT. Its translation is CASSAKGVDTEAFF. Combining the CDR3 with reference TRBV7-9 and TRBJ1-1 gives the whole variable domain DTGVSQNPRHKITKRGQNVTFRCDPISEHNRLYWYRQTLGQGPEFLTYFQNEAQLEKSRLLSDRFSAERPKGSFSTLEIQRTEQGDSAMYLCASSAKGVDTEAFFGQGTRLTVV.

Only a few counts were recorded for this clone. This chain connects TRBV2 to TRBJ1-2; the D gene is possibly TRBD1 (5 bases). Germline assignment: CDR1 SNHLY and CDR2 FYNNEI. V was clipped by 2 bases and J by 3 bases, with 10 bases between them. The CDR3 runs 14 residues. This chain's CDR3 is CASSEWRQHYGYTF. The CDR3 nucleotides are TGTGCCAGCAGTGAATGGCGACAGCACTATGGCTACACCTTC.

Only a few counts were recorded for this clone. The V and J genes are TRBV12-3 or TRBV12-4 and TRBJ1-5; D perhaps matches TRBD1 (5 bases). The CDR3 sequence is 17 residues long. V gave up 4 bases and J gave up 4 bases, with 20 bases separating them. Here the CDR3 DNA reads TGTGCCAGCAGTTCGCGGGGGATTGGGCTAAGGAATCAGCCCCAGCATTTT. Amino acid sequence: CASSSRGIGLRNQPQHF.

This clone is termed medium-sized. The gene calls are TRBV7-8 and TRBJ2-1, with unresolved D. This CDR3 spans 14 amino acids. Trimming removed 5 bases from V and 5 bases from J, with 13 bases in between. Germline V gene lookup returns CDR1 SGHVS and CDR2 FQNEAQ. In DNA form, the CDR3 reads TGTGCCAGCAGCCCCGCCCCGGGTAACAATGAGCAGTTCTTC. Translated, it gives CASSPAPGNNEQFF.

This clone has at least ten counts. V and J are TRBV4-1 and TRBJ2-5; the match to TRBD1 covers 9 bases. This CDR3 contains 15 residues. Germline loops: CDR1 MGHRA, CDR2 YSYEKL. Trimming removed 1 base from V and 5 bases from J; junction bases left unmatched: 5. CDR3 DNA: TGCGCCAGCAGCCAAGTTCGGACAGGGGCGGAGACCCAGTACTTC. Translating gives CASSQVRTGAETQYF.

This clone counts as medium-sized. This rearrangement joins TRBV20-1 to TRBJ2-7; 9 nucleotides match TRBD1. CDR1 DFQATT and CDR2 SNEGSKA come from the germline V gene (reference sequence). The junction had 16 bases not matched to a gene; V was cut back by 6 bases and J by 7 bases. This CDR3 comprises 15 residues. CDR3: CSAELPGQGFVEQYF. CDR3 bases: TGCAGTGCAGAGTTACCGGGACAGGGTTTTGTTGAGCAGTACTTC.

This clone was counted a few times. The J gene is TRBJ2-3, the V gene TRBV12-5; 7 bases are a match to TRBD2. V trimming: 1 base; J trimming: 4 bases; junction bases outside the gene matches: 5. CDR1 is LGHNT, CDR2 FRNRAP, per germline. This CDR3 is built from 15 residues. This CDR3 is CASGLEGGSSDTQYF. For the CDR3, the DNA is TGTGCTAGTGGTTTGGAGGGAGGGTCGTCAGATACGCAGTATTTT. Variable domain in full (rest from reference TRBV12-5 and TRBJ2-3): DARVTQTPRHKVTEMGQEVTMRCQPILGHNTVFWYRQTMMQGLELLAYFRNRAPLDDSGMPKDRFSAEMPDATLATLKIQPSEPRDSAVYFCASGLEGGSSDTQYFGPGTRLTVL.

V gene TRBV5-6 combines with J gene TRBJ2-7; 12 bases line up with TRBD2. Germline lookup yields CDR1 SGHDT and CDR2 YYEEEE. This CDR3 contains 17 residues. V gave up 10 bases and J gave up 0 bases; unmatched junction bases: 14. CDR3 protein: CAGGSGLAGVSSYEQYF. CDR3 coding DNA: TGTGCCGGCGGCTCGGGACTAGCGGGTGTTAGCTCCTACGAGCAGTACTTC.

Relative to its sample, this clone is medium-sized. This chain connects TRBV28 to TRBJ2-3; the D gene is possibly TRBD1 (6 bases). The germline gives CDR1 MDHEN, CDR2 SYDVKM. The V gene lost 6 bases and the J gene lost 3 bases, with 16 bases spanning the gap. CDR3 length: 15 residues. The CDR3 DNA reads as TGTGCCAGCAGCAACTGGGGGCAGGGGACAGATACGCAGTATTTT. As protein: CASSNWGQGTDTQYF.

The genes are TRBV11-3 and TRBJ2-7; 9 nucleotides line up with TRBD2. The CDR3 contains 15 residues. V gave up 2 bases and J gave up 4 bases; unmatched junction bases: 6. The germline gives CDR1 SGHNT, CDR2 YENEEA. The CDR3: CASSLTSSGGYEQYF. CDR3 nucleotide sequence: TGTGCCAGCAGCTTAACTTCGAGCGGGGGGTACGAGCAGTACTTC. Complete variable domain (other parts from reference TRBV11-3 and TRBJ2-7): EAGVVQSPRYKIIEKKQPVAFWCNPISGHNTLYWYLQNLGQGPELLIRYENEEAVDDSQLPKDRFSAERLKGVDSTLKIQPAELGDSAVYLCASSLTSSGGYEQYFGPGTRLTVT.

This clone is categorized as medium-sized (0.01 to 0.1%). The chain couples TRBV19 to TRBJ2-2; tentatively, D is TRBD1 (6 bases). V was pared by 11 bases and J by 1 base, with 14 bases between. Germline-derived CDR1 and CDR2 are LNHDA and SQIVND (reference sequence). CDR3 length: 14 amino acids. The CDR3 nucleotides read TGTGCCTGTACAGGGCAGGAGAACACCGGGGAGCTGTTTTTT. It yields the protein CACTGQENTGELFF.

The V gene is TRBV5-1, the J gene TRBJ1-2; a possible D gene is TRBD1 (6 bases). V was trimmed by 0 bases and J by 7 bases, leaving 22 bases between them. Germline V gives CDR1 SGHRS, CDR2 YFSETQ. CDR3 size: 17 residues. The CDR3 loop is CASSLAGGGADFGGYTF. Here the CDR3 DNA reads TGCGCCAGCAGCTTGGCCGGGGGCGGAGCCGACTTCGGTGGCTACACCTTC.

In this sample, this clone is medium-sized. The V call is TRBV24-1, the J call TRBJ1-2, with 7 nucleotides matching TRBD1. The CDR3 is 16 amino acids. Per germline, CDR1 KGHDR and CDR2 SFDVKD. Germline trimming cut 3 bases from V and 4 bases from J; bases unmatched to any gene: 10. The CDR3 region has the DNA TGTGCCACCAGTGATGGGGGGGACAGCTCGATCTATGGCTACACCTTC. This sequence encodes CATSDGGDSSIYGYTF.

By share, this clone ranks as medium-sized (0.01 to 0.1%). This chain links TRBV6-1 with TRBJ2-5, with 7 bases matching TRBD2. The CDR3 runs 13 residues. Germline values: CDR1 MNHNS, CDR2 SASEGT. V lost 7 bases and J lost 0; bases outside the gene matches: 2. In DNA form, the CDR3 reads TGTGCCAGCACTGGGAGGGACCAAGAGACCCAGTACTTC. Amino acids: CASTGRDQETQYF.

The chain has TRBV11-1 and TRBJ1-1; perhaps TRBD1 as D (6 bases). Trimming left V 1 base short and J 2 bases short, with 17 bases between. This CDR3 is 17 amino acids long. Germline CDR1 is SGHAT and CDR2 is FQDESV (reference sequence). The CDR3 here is CASSLGLSGAANTEAFF. CDR3 DNA: TGTGCCAGCAGCTTAGGTCTTTCGGGGGCTGCTAACACTGAAGCTTTCTTT.

By share of the sample, this clone is medium-sized (0.01 to 0.1%). The rearrangement joins TRBV5-1 to TRBJ2-1; TRBD2 agrees at 11 bases. Germline values: CDR1 SGHRS, CDR2 YFSETQ. The ends lost 4 bases at V and 9 bases at J; junction bases unmatched: 12. The CDR3 has 16 amino acids. CDR3 amino acids: CASSQVVAGGPGEQFF. CDR3 in DNA: TGCGCCAGCAGCCAGGTGGTAGCGGGAGGGCCGGGTGAGCAGTTCTTC.

Judged by abundance, this clone is medium-sized. This sequence joins TRBV30 and TRBJ1-4; D is uncertain. The V gene lost 2 bases and the J gene lost 7 bases, with 11 bases spanning the gap. Germline V gene sequence: CDR1 GTSNPN, CDR2 SVGIG (reference sequence). The CDR3 is made up of 13 amino acids. Here the CDR3 DNA reads TGTGCCTGGAGTAGGGAGGGCAGTGAAAAACTGTTTTTT. This translates into CAWSREGSEKLFF.